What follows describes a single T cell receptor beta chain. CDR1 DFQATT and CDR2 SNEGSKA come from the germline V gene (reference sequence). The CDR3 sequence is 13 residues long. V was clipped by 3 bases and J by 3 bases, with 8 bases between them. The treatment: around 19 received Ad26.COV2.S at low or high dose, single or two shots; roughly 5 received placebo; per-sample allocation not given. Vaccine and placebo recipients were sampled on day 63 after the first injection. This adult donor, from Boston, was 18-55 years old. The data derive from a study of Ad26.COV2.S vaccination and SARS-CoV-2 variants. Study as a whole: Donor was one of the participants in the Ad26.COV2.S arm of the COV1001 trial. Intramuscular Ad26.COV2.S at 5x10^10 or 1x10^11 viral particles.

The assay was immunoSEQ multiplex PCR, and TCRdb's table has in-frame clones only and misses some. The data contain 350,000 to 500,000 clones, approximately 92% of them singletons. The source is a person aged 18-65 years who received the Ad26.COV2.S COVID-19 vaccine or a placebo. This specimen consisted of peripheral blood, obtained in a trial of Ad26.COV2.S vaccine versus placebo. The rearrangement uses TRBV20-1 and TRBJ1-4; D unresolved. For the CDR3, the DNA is TGCAGTGCTAGTAAGGGTGCTAATGAAAAACTGTTTTTT. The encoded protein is CSASKGANEKLFF.